The 17 T cell receptor beta chains below all came from one sample that was sequenced in a study of T cells in Graves' hyperthyroidism and ophthalmopathy. TCR beta CDR3 regions were amplified from RNA transcripts. The HTBI primer set served for first-round RT-PCR of the TCR CDR3. In TCRdb, the multiplex PCR reads were re-called with MiXCR into one record per CDR3 protein. This sample carries roughly 570,000 distinct CDR3 sequences, approximately 44% of them seen once, and the ten largest clones take around 7.7%. Sequencing was performed on peripheral blood or thyroid tissue (not recorded which). The receptors stem from a woman aged 18-29 years with Graves' hyperthyroidism.

The chain carries TRBV12-3 or TRBV12-4 and TRBJ1-1; 8 bases map to TRBD1. CDR3 length: 16 residues. V shed 5 bases and J 0 bases; nucleotides not matched to a gene: 8. CDR3 protein: CASSPKTGALNTEAFF. The CDR3 coding sequence is TGTGCCAGCAGTCCAAAGACAGGGGCTTTGAACACTGAAGCTTTCTTT.

The rearrangement joins TRBV7-9 to TRBJ2-7; tentatively, D is TRBD2 (6 bases). CDR1 SEHNR and CDR2 FQNEAQ come from the germline V gene (reference sequence). The CDR3 consists of 14 residues. Trimming cost V 3 bases and J 5 bases, with 14 bases left between them. The CDR3 bases are TGTGCCAGCAGCTTTTACGGGGAGCGGGACGAGCAGTACTTC. It is translated as CASSFYGERDEQYF. The full variable domain, rest sourced from reference TRBV7-9 and TRBJ2-7, is DTGVSQNPRHKITKRGQNVTFRCDPISEHNRLYWYRQTLGQGPEFLTYFQNEAQLEKSRLLSDRFSAERPKGSFSTLEIQRTEQGDSAMYLCASSFYGERDEQYFGPGTRLTVT.

This clonotype appeared a single time. One base away lies a much larger clone, so this may be a sequencing read error. This chain links TRBV7-9 with TRBJ2-7, with TRBD2 matching over 8 bases. The CDR3 spans 16 residues. The germline V gene encodes CDR1 SEHNR and CDR2 FQNEAQ (reference sequence). The CDR3 loop reads CASSQEGVAGRAEQYF. The CDR3 DNA follows: TGCGCCAGCAGCCAAGAAGGAGTAGCGGGACGGGCCGAGCAGTACTTC.

This clonotype was detected many times. The chain has TRBV10-3 and TRBJ2-3, with D unclear. Looked up from germline, CDR1 is ENHRY and CDR2 is SYGVKD. The CDR3 loop spans 14 amino acids. V was pared by 8 bases and J by 1 base, with 13 bases between. This CDR3 reads CAISELPRTDTQYF. The CDR3 DNA follows: TGTGCCATCTCCGAACTACCACGCACAGATACGCAGTATTTT.

Only one count was recorded for this clonotype. The chain combines TRBV7-9 with TRBJ2-3; 11 bases map to TRBD1. Germline lookup yields CDR1 SEHNR and CDR2 FQNEAQ (reference sequence). V shed 6 bases, J shed 2 bases, and the junction held 10 bases outside the gene matches. There are 17 residues in the CDR3. This CDR3 reads CASSYFRDRGNTDTQYF. In DNA, the CDR3 is TGTGCCAGCAGTTACTTCCGGGACAGGGGGAACACAGATACGCAGTATTTT.

The V gene is TRBV11-2, the J gene TRBJ2-5; the D call may be TRBD1 or TRBD2 (6 bases each). The length of the CDR3 is 14 residues. CDR1 is SGHAT, CDR2 FQNNGV, per germline. With 1 base removed from V and 9 bases from J, the gap between germline ends came to 15 bases. The CDR3 here is CASSLGGDNQPQYF. The CDR3 DNA follows: TGTGCCAGCAGCTTAGGGGGGGACAATCAGCCCCAGTACTTC. The whole variable domain, remainder taken from reference TRBV11-2 and TRBJ2-5, is EAGVAQSPRYKIIEKRQSVAFWCNPISGHATLYWYQQILGQGPKLLIQFQNNGVVDDSQLPKDRFSAERLKGVDSTLKIQPAKLEDSAVYLCASSLGGDNQPQYFGPGTRLLVL.

As concerns this clonotype: This clone may be a read error of a much larger clone one base away. V gene TRBV11-2 combines with J gene TRBJ2-7; 7 bases match TRBD1. Germline-derived CDR1 and CDR2 are SGHAT and FQNNGV. This CDR3 is 14 amino acids long. CDR3 sequence reads: CASSLAGTEYEQCF. In DNA, the CDR3 is TGTGCCAGCAGCTTAGCCGGGACAGAATACGAGCAGTGCTTC. The variable domain in full, with the rest retrieved from reference TRBV11-2 and TRBJ2-7, is EAGVAQSPRYKIIEKRQSVAFWCNPISGHATLYWYQQILGQGPKLLIQFQNNGVVDDSQLPKDRFSAERLKGVDSTLKIQPAKLEDSAVYLCASSLAGTEYEQCFGPGTRLTVT.

Ten or more counts support this clonotype. This chain joins TRBV7-8 and TRBJ1-5; no definite D call. V was shortened by 2 bases and J by 9 bases, with 11 bases between the two germline ends. Germline V CDR1 and CDR2: SGHVS, FQNEAQ. This CDR3 contains 13 residues. The chain's CDR3 is CASSLSGLRPQHF. DNA of the CDR3: TGTGCCAGCAGCTTAAGTGGCCTTCGGCCCCAGCATTTT.

This clonotype was observed many times. The rearrangement uses TRBV7-9 and TRBJ1-3, with a possible D match to TRBD1 (5 bases). Germline CDR1 SEHNR, CDR2 FQNEAQ (reference sequence). V gave up 5 bases and J gave up 4 bases, with 15 bases separating them. This CDR3 contains 15 residues. CDR3: CASSPLSGNGNTIYF. The DNA for the CDR3 is TGTGCCAGCAGCCCCTTATCAGGGAACGGAAACACCATATATTTT.

This clonotype was picked up a small number of times. V and J are TRBV4-2 and TRBJ1-5; D gene uncertain. Germline CDR1 is LGHNA and CDR2 is YNFKEQ. V was trimmed by 0 bases and J by 6 bases, leaving 6 bases between them. CDR3 length: 13 amino acids. CDR3 sequence: CASSQDLGQPQHF. The CDR3, as DNA: TGTGCCAGCAGCCAAGACCTTGGTCAGCCCCAGCATTTT.

This clonotype was recorded at least ten times. The J gene is TRBJ1-5, the V gene TRBV2, with D perhaps matching TRBD1 (5 bases). Looked up from germline, CDR1 is SNHLY and CDR2 is FYNNEI. The CDR3 extends over 18 amino acids. V lost 5 bases and J lost 0, with 20 bases in between. As DNA, the CDR3 is TGTGCCAGCAGTATTCTGGGTAGTGGGGGACTTAGCAATCAGCCCCAGCATTTT. It translates to CASSILGSGGLSNQPQHF.

This rearrangement joins TRBV13 to TRBJ2-5; 7 positions agree with TRBD1. The V segment lost 3 bases and the J segment 3 bases; nucleotides outside the gene matches: 10. CDR1 PRHDT and CDR2 FYEKMQ come from the germline V gene (reference sequence). CDR3 length: 16 amino acids. The CDR3 protein is CASSFLLWTGEETQYF. The CDR3 DNA follows: TGTGCCAGCAGCTTCCTTTTGTGGACAGGCGAAGAGACCCAGTACTTC.

This clonotype appeared a single time. A much larger clone lies a single base off, so this may be a read error. Likely a read error: the CDR3 ends without its conserved phenylalanine or tryptophan. The chain combines TRBV20-1 with TRBJ1-5; D call uncertain. Germline CDR1 DFQATT, CDR2 SNEGSKA (reference sequence). V was pared by 0 bases and J by 9 bases, with 6 bases between. The CDR3 is 11 residues long. CDR3 nucleotides: TGCAGTGCTAGAGACTCGGGGCCCCAGCATTCT. Amino acids: CSARDSGPQHS.

The V call is TRBV7-4, the J call TRBJ1-5; the D is unclear. Germline values: CDR1 SGHVT, CDR2 SQSDAQ. The CDR3 spans 17 residues. Deletions cut 1 base from V and 2 bases from J, with 15 bases between. The CDR3 reads CASSLGGLAGGNQPQHF. As DNA, the CDR3 is TGTGCCAGCAGCTTAGGCGGACTAGCGGGAGGCAATCAGCCCCAGCATTTT. Full variable domain (rest looked up from reference TRBV7-4 and TRBJ1-5): GAGVSQSPRYKVAKRGRDVALRCDSISGHVTLYWYRQTLGQGSEVLTYSQSDAQRDKSGRPSGRFSAERPERSVSTLKIQRTEQGDSAVYLCASSLGGLAGGNQPQHFGDGTRLSIL.

This clonotype was picked up many times. The chain joins TRBV5-4 to TRBJ2-2; TRBD2 agrees at 7 bases. Germline-derived CDR1 and CDR2 are SGHNT and YYREEE (reference sequence). CDR3 length equals 14 residues. The CDR3 region has the DNA TGTGCGACTCCTAGCGGCGGTCTCACCGGGGAGCTGTTTTTT. Translating gives CATPSGGLTGELFF.

This rearrangement joins TRBV20-1 to TRBJ1-1; D is possibly TRBD1 (6 bases). The V end was cut by 7 bases, the J end by 0 bases, with 9 bases between. CDR1 is DFQATT, CDR2 SNEGSKA, per germline (reference sequence). There are 12 residues in the CDR3. CDR3 in DNA: TGCAGTGAGGGACACATGAACACTGAAGCTTTCTTT. Translated, it gives CSEGHMNTEAFF.

This clonotype was observed many times. The chain carries TRBV7-2 and TRBJ1-2; D is unclear. Germline V CDR1 and CDR2: SGHTA, FQGNSA. This CDR3 is built from 12 residues. V was cut by 4 bases and J by 2 bases, with 5 bases left in between. This CDR3 is CASSSSNYGYTF. CDR3 nucleotide sequence: TGTGCCAGCAGCTCATCGAACTATGGCTACACCTTC.